The 20 T cell receptor beta chains below come from one sample, sequenced in a study of T-cell reconstitution after alpha-beta-depleted transplantation in children. Molecular barcoding with unique molecular identifiers was used for the TCRbeta library. TCRdb fed the PCR reads into MiXCR, producing one record per CDR3 protein. This table holds roughly 180,000 distinct CDR3 sequences, approximately 14% found once. The sequences come from PBMCs from the stem cell graft donor, collected from the stem cell graft. Receptor source: a human donor who donated a stem cell graft to a child with acute lymphoblastic leukemia.

As to this clonotype: Being one base from a much bigger clone, this may be a read error. The genes are TRBV4-1 and TRBJ2-1; 11 bases match TRBD2. Germline V CDR1 and CDR2: MGHRA, YSYEKL. The CDR3 loop spans 16 amino acids. This CDR3 reads CASGQGSSGRRNEQFF. CDR3 in DNA: TGCGCCAGCGGCCAAGGGTCTAGCGGGAGGAGGAATGAGCAGTTCTTC.

The table lists this clonotype with many counts. The chain combines TRBV5-1 with TRBJ1-1; 7 nucleotides agree with TRBD1. The CDR3 extends over 15 amino acids. V trimming: 0 bases; J trimming: 5 bases; junction bases outside the gene matches: 7. The germline gives CDR1 SGHRS, CDR2 YFSETQ. As DNA, the CDR3 is TGCGCCAGCAGCTTGGACAGGGGCCCCGGGACTGAAGCTTTCTTT. Amino acids: CASSLDRGPGTEAFF. Together with reference TRBV5-1 and TRBJ1-1, the CDR3 gives the full variable domain: KAGVTQTPRYLIKTRGQQVTLSCSPISGHRSVSWYQQTPGQGLQFLFEYFSETQRNKGNFPGRFSGRQFSNSRSEMNVSTLELGDSALYLCASSLDRGPGTEAFFGQGTRLTVV.

The CDR3 DNA sequence: TGTGCCAGTAGTAGCCGGACAGGGGGGATCCAAGAGACCCAGTACTTC. It is translated as CASSSRTGGIQETQYF. This sequence joins TRBV19 and TRBJ2-5; 10 bases agree with TRBD1. Germline V gene lookup returns CDR1 LNHDA and CDR2 SQIVND (reference sequence). V shed 4 bases and J 1 base; nucleotides not matched to a gene: 6. The CDR3 spans 16 residues. Full variable domain (outside the CDR3, taken from reference TRBV19 and TRBJ2-5): DGGITQSPKYLFRKEGQNVTLSCEQNLNHDAMYWYRQDPGQGLRLIYYSQIVNDFQKGDIAEGYSVSREKKESFPLTVTSAQKNPTAFYLCASSSRTGGIQETQYFGPGTRLLVL.

This clonotype came up a few times. This chain uses TRBV6-5 with TRBJ1-1; TRBD1 is a possible D gene (5 bases). Between the trimmed V and J ends, which lost 3 bases and 3 bases, there was a span of 23 bases. The V gene's germline CDR1 is MNHEY and CDR2 SVGAGI. There are 18 residues in the CDR3. This CDR3 reads CASSYWVGEGREDTEAFF. In DNA form, the CDR3 reads TGTGCCAGCAGTTATTGGGTCGGGGAGGGGCGCGAAGACACTGAAGCTTTCTTT.

This clonotype was observed at least ten times. The J gene is TRBJ2-3, the V gene TRBV12-3 or TRBV12-4; 7 nucleotides line up with TRBD2. The CDR3 loop spans 16 amino acids. V lost 5 bases to trimming and J lost 1 base; unmatched junction nucleotides: 9. Here the CDR3 DNA reads TGTGCCAGCAGTCAGATAAGCGGGGCGGGCACAGATACGCAGTATTTT. It codes for CASSQISGAGTDTQYF.

There are many counts of this clonotype. The chain has TRBV10-3 and TRBJ2-1; possible D gene TRBD1, 5 bases. CDR1 ENHRY and CDR2 SYGVKD come from the germline V gene. With 8 bases removed from V and 7 bases from J, the gap between germline ends came to 18 bases. CDR3 length: 14 residues. DNA for the CDR3: TGTGCCATCTCGAAGGGGCAGGACCAGAATGAGCAGTTCTTC. It is translated as CAISKGQDQNEQFF.

This clonotype was detected many times. The chain couples TRBV28 to TRBJ2-7; 11 nucleotides line up with TRBD2. There are 14 residues in the CDR3. Germline V gives CDR1 MDHEN, CDR2 SYDVKM. Trimming cost V 6 bases and J 4 bases; bases outside gene matches: 5. The CDR3 loop is CASRLAGGGYEQYF. DNA of the CDR3: TGTGCCAGCAGGCTAGCGGGAGGTGGGTACGAGCAGTACTTC.

The chain is built from TRBV20-1 and TRBJ1-4; no reliable D call. The CDR3 is 13 residues long. The V and J ends lost 6 bases and 8 bases respectively, with 16 bases between them. Germline CDR1 DFQATT, CDR2 SNEGSKA (reference sequence). The CDR3: CSAPSGSREKLFF. The CDR3, as DNA: TGCAGTGCCCCCTCGGGTAGTAGGGAAAAACTGTTTTTT.

This clonotype appeared many times. This rearrangement joins TRBV12-3 or TRBV12-4 to TRBJ2-5, with D unresolved. V was trimmed by 6 bases and J by 5 bases, leaving 16 bases between them. The CDR3 totals 14 residues. CDR3 sequence: CASRGINQEETQYF. The CDR3 DNA sequence: TGTGCCAGCAGGGGTATAAATCAGGAGGAGACCCAGTACTTC.

This clonotype was recorded many times. The chain couples TRBV5-1 to TRBJ2-3; 7 nucleotides line up with TRBD2. The CDR3 has 14 residues. Germline V gene lookup returns CDR1 SGHRS and CDR2 YFSETQ. The junction had 5 bases not matched to a gene; V was cut back by 4 bases and J by 3 bases. This chain's CDR3 is CASSPAGVTDTQYF. CDR3 sequence (DNA): TGCGCCAGCAGCCCCGCGGGGGTGACAGATACGCAGTATTTT. The complete variable domain, with remaining parts taken from reference TRBV5-1 and TRBJ2-3, reads KAGVTQTPRYLIKTRGQQVTLSCSPISGHRSVSWYQQTPGQGLQFLFEYFSETQRNKGNFPGRFSGRQFSNSRSEMNVSTLELGDSALYLCASSPAGVTDTQYFGPGTRLTVL.

The J gene is TRBJ2-7, the V gene TRBV20-1, with 10 nucleotides matching TRBD2. Looked up from germline, CDR1 is DFQATT and CDR2 is SNEGSKA (reference sequence). This CDR3 comprises 18 residues. The V and J ends lost 6 bases and 0 bases, in that order; junction bases with no gene match: 17. The CDR3 spells CSAPRTSGSLGSSYEQYF. The CDR3 DNA reads TGCAGTGCCCCGAGGACTAGCGGAAGCCTTGGAAGCTCCTACGAGCAGTACTTC.

This clonotype was counted many times. The CDR3 bases are TGTGCCAGCACCCGGGACAGGGGGACCAATGAGCAGTTCTTC. Translated, it gives CASTRDRGTNEQFF. V is TRBV12-3 or TRBV12-4 and J is TRBJ2-1; 11 positions agree with TRBD1. The CDR3 contains 14 residues. With 7 bases clipped from V and 6 bases from J, the junction kept 5 bases outside the gene matches.

This clonotype was recorded at least ten times. The chain links TRBV5-1 to TRBJ1-1, with 7 nucleotides matching TRBD1. Trimming cost V 1 base and J 1 base; bases outside gene matches: 4. Germline CDR1 and CDR2: SGHRS and YFSETQ. The CDR3 contains 15 residues. The CDR3 sequence: CASSLSGGGNTEAFF. CDR3 DNA sequence: TGCGCCAGCAGCTTGTCAGGGGGTGGGAACACTGAAGCTTTCTTT.

The sample holds one count of this clonotype. The chain couples TRBV25-1 to TRBJ1-1, with 7 bases that match TRBD1. The J segment lost 5 bases and the V segment lost 6 bases, leaving 12 bases of the junction unmatched. This CDR3 has 15 residues. CDR1 and CDR2 (germline): MGHDK, SYGVNS. The CDR3 sequence: CASSDSTGWGTEAFF. Here the CDR3 DNA reads TGTGCCAGCAGCGATTCGACAGGGTGGGGGACTGAAGCTTTCTTT.

The chain couples TRBV5-4 to TRBJ2-1; D is unclear. Germline V lookup: CDR1 SGHNT, CDR2 YYREEE (reference sequence). The CDR3 runs to 15 residues. V was cut by 4 bases and J by 4 bases, with 15 bases left in between. The DNA for the CDR3 is TGTGCCAGCAGCCCGGACGGCACTCCTTACAATGAGCAGTTCTTC. Its protein product is CASSPDGTPYNEQFF.

This clonotype was detected ten times or more. The chain recombines TRBV20-1 with TRBJ2-7; tentative D call: TRBD2 (5 bases). V lost 6 bases, J lost 3 bases, and 12 bases lay in between. The CDR3 consists of 12 residues. Germline CDR1 DFQATT, CDR2 SNEGSKA (reference sequence). The CDR3 DNA is TGCAGTGCGATAGACTATTTCTACGAGCAGTACTTC. This encodes CSAIDYFYEQYF.

In this sample, this clonotype turned up many times. The chain has TRBV12-3 or TRBV12-4 and TRBJ1-6, with D hard to call. The CDR3 loop spans 11 amino acids. V lost 6 bases and J 7 bases, leaving 4 bases between the germline ends. This CDR3 reads CASSQNSPLHF. The CDR3 DNA reads as TGTGCCAGCAGCCAAAATTCACCCCTCCACTTT.

This clonotype was observed at least ten times. V and J are TRBV29-1 and TRBJ2-3; a possible D gene is TRBD2 (5 bases). This CDR3 has 13 residues. Germline CDR1 and CDR2: SQVTM and ANQGSEA. Trimming pared 7 bases from V and 0 bases from J, leaving 11 bases between. DNA for the CDR3: TGCAGCGCCCCGAGAGGGAGCACAGATACGCAGTATTTT. Protein sequence: CSAPRGSTDTQYF.

This clonotype was observed a handful of times. This chain connects TRBV19 to TRBJ2-2; 8 nucleotides match TRBD2. The CDR3 has 19 residues. The V gene's germline CDR1 is LNHDA and CDR2 SQIVND (reference sequence). V lost 1 base to trimming and J lost 3 bases; unmatched junction nucleotides: 13. DNA of the CDR3: TGTGCCAGTAGTATAGTAGACGGGAGGGCCGTTGTCGACACCGGGGAGCTGTTTTTT. Its translation: CASSIVDGRAVVDTGELFF. The whole variable domain, remainder taken from reference TRBV19 and TRBJ2-2, is DGGITQSPKYLFRKEGQNVTLSCEQNLNHDAMYWYRQDPGQGLRLIYYSQIVNDFQKGDIAEGYSVSREKKESFPLTVTSAQKNPTAFYLCASSIVDGRAVVDTGELFFGEGSRLTVL.

This clonotype was counted many times. The chain combines TRBV12-3 or TRBV12-4 with TRBJ2-7, with 9 positions matching TRBD2. The CDR3 loop spans 15 amino acids. Trimming removed 6 bases from V and 1 base from J; junction bases left unmatched: 7. In DNA, the CDR3 is TGTGCCAGCAGCCCTGGCGGGGGGGAGTCCTACGAGCAGTACTTC. It translates to CASSPGGGESYEQYF.